The next 4 T cell receptor beta chains were all read from a single sample in a study of blood T cell repertoires in COVID-19 (dated by TCRdb to about 2020). Libraries were constructed by the immunoSEQ multiplex PCR assay. TCRdb's version of the immuneACCESS table is confined to in-frame rearrangements and falls short of the full clone set. An unresolved V gene accounts for under half of the shortfall where checked; the remainder is of unknown origin. This sample gives about 300,000 clones in total; about 90% of them show up just once. Together, the top ten hold roughly 2.1% of the sample. Specimen: peripheral blood. Source of these receptors: a man aged 18 to 30 with active or convalescent COVID-19.

This chain links TRBV6-5 with TRBJ1-5; 9 bases fit TRBD1. CDR3 size: 14 residues. V was pared by 7 bases and J by 5 bases, with 6 bases of the junction left unmatched. Germline V gene sequence: CDR1 MNHEY, CDR2 SVGAGI. The DNA of the CDR3 is TGTGCCAGCACCTCGCGGGACAGGGATCAGCCCCAGCATTTT. Translation gives CASTSRDRDQPQHF.

This chain links TRBV9 with TRBJ1-3; the D gene is possibly TRBD1 (6 bases). The CDR3 consists of 16 residues. The V end was cut by 4 bases, the J end by 1 base, with 15 bases between. Looked up from germline, CDR1 is SGDLS and CDR2 is YYNGEE. The CDR3 DNA sequence: TGTGCCAGCAGCCCTACCCGGGGGGCGTCTGGAAACACCATATATTTT. It is translated as CASSPTRGASGNTIYF.

The chain uses TRBV27 and TRBJ1-6; D gene uncertain. Trimming left V 2 bases short and J 9 bases short, with 8 bases between. This CDR3 has 13 residues. Per germline, CDR1 MNHEY and CDR2 SMNVEV (reference sequence). For the CDR3, the DNA is TGTGCCAGCAGTTTACTGGGCGCTTCACCCCTCCACTTT. This encodes CASSLLGASPLHF.

V and J are TRBV5-5 and TRBJ2-1; D possibly corresponds to TRBD1 (6 bases). Trimming took off 1 base at V and 3 bases at J, with 11 bases between the two ends. The CDR3 length is 15 residues. CDR1 is SGHKS and CDR2 is YYEKEE in the germline V gene (reference sequence). CDR3 sequence (DNA): TGTGCCAGCAGCTTGCAACTAGGGGGCTACAATGAGCAGTTCTTC. This translates into CASSLQLGGYNEQFF.